The 9 T cell receptor beta chains presented below share a single source sample, sequenced in a study of blood T cell repertoires in COVID-19. The repertoire was sequenced with immunoSEQ multiplex PCR; TCRdb's copy has only in-frame clones and lacks some. The sample carries more than 200,000 clones, around 82% recorded once. Source material: peripheral blood. Receptor source: a woman between 45 and 65 years old with acute or convalescent COVID-19.

The chain recombines TRBV21-1 with TRBJ2-7; TRBD2 is the table's D call, not checked against the DNA. TRBV21-1 is classified as a pseudogene. The CDR3 runs to 15 residues. Here the CDR3 DNA reads TGTGCCAGCCGAAAGGGGGGACTACAATCCTACGAGCAGTACTTC. This sequence encodes CASRKGGLQSYEQYF.

The V gene is TRBV5-5, the J gene TRBJ2-2, with TRBD2 matching 9 bases. The V segment lost 0 bases and the J segment 5 bases; nucleotides outside the gene matches: 2. The CDR3 length is 15 residues. Germline assignment: CDR1 SGHKS and CDR2 YYEKEE (reference sequence). CDR3: CASSLVLAGTGELFF. CDR3 sequence (DNA): TGTGCCAGCAGCTTGGTTCTAGCGGGAACCGGGGAGCTGTTTTTT.

The J gene is TRBJ1-2, the V gene TRBV5-8; D is possibly TRBD1 (6 bases). The CDR3 covers 16 residues. V was clipped by 4 bases and J by 4 bases, with 20 bases between them. Germline V gives CDR1 SGHTS, CDR2 YDEGEE. The CDR3 protein is CASSAGQITSPYGYTF. CDR3 sequence (DNA): TGTGCCAGCAGCGCCGGACAGATAACCTCCCCCTATGGCTACACCTTC. The full variable domain, its missing parts supplied by reference TRBV5-8 and TRBJ1-2, is EAGVTQSPTHLIKTRGQQATLRCSPISGHTSVYWYQQALGLGLQFLLWYDEGEERNRGNFPPRFSGRQFPNYSSELNVNALELEDSALYLCASSAGQITSPYGYTFGSGTRLTVV.

This clone has a single count. This chain uses TRBV29-1 with TRBJ2-1; TRBD2 agrees at 9 bases. The CDR3 has 13 amino acids. Germline assignment: CDR1 SQVTM and CDR2 ANQGSEA. The CDR3 here is CSRSGSSYNEQFF. The CDR3 DNA follows: TGCAGTCGTAGCGGGAGCTCCTACAATGAGCAGTTCTTC.

This sequence joins TRBV11-2 and TRBJ1-1, with D perhaps matching TRBD1 (5 bases). Germline assignment: CDR1 SGHAT and CDR2 FQNNGV. V was cut by 5 bases and J by 1 base, with 8 bases left in between. The CDR3 spans 13 residues. CDR3 nucleotide sequence: TGTGCCAGCAGCCCGGGGGGGAACACTGAAGCTTTCTTT. It codes for CASSPGGNTEAFF.

This rearrangement joins TRBV2 to TRBJ2-3; a possible D gene is TRBD1 (6 bases). Trimming removed 4 bases at V and 0 bases at J, with 11 bases between. Germline V gene lookup returns CDR1 SNHLY and CDR2 FYNNEI. The CDR3 runs to 15 residues. The CDR3 protein is CASSAGETSTDTQYF. The CDR3 coding sequence is TGTGCCAGCAGTGCAGGGGAAACTAGCACAGATACGCAGTATTTT.

This clone was seen many times. This rearrangement joins TRBV20-1 to TRBJ2-7, with D perhaps matching TRBD2 (6 bases). The CDR3 runs 11 residues. CDR1 DFQATT and CDR2 SNEGSKA come from the germline V gene (reference sequence). Trimming took 6 bases from V and 5 from J, leaving 11 bases between them. As DNA, the CDR3 is TGCAGTGCGCACGCGGGAAACGAGCAGTACTTC. Protein product: CSAHAGNEQYF.

V usage is TRBV10-1 and J usage is TRBJ2-7; 7 bases are a match to TRBD2. The CDR3 length is 15 residues. With 5 bases clipped from V and 0 bases from J, the junction kept 7 bases outside the gene matches. Germline V CDR1 and CDR2: WNHNN, SYGVQD (reference sequence). This CDR3 is CASSKSSGDSYEQYF. The CDR3 nucleotides are TGCGCCAGCAGTAAATCTAGCGGAGACTCCTACGAGCAGTACTTC.

This chain links TRBV6-5 with TRBJ1-1, with D possibly TRBD1 on 6 matching bases. Trimming took off 8 bases at V and 1 base at J, with 14 bases between the two ends. The CDR3 contains 14 residues. Germline CDR1 MNHEY, CDR2 SVGAGI. CDR3 amino acids: CASGEQGANTEAFF. The DNA of the CDR3 is TGTGCCAGCGGGGAACAGGGAGCGAACACTGAAGCTTTCTTT.